The 17 T cell receptor beta chains below come from one sample, sequenced in a study of beta chain features in type 1 diabetes (dated by TCRdb to 2017 to 2018). The library was made by the immunoSEQ multiplex PCR assay. The entire isolated RNA was reverse transcribed using the High Capacity cDNA Reverse Transcription Kit, and thus expressed TCRB transcripts were sequenced. TCRdb carries this immuneACCESS record with in-frame sequences only. Its versions omit some clonotypes, under half of them owing to an unresolved V gene in the studies checked, with the rest unexplained. The sample table lists some 360,000 clones, around 19% of them with a count of one. The ten most abundant clones make up 0.035% to 0.05% of the sample. Sequenced material: naive CD4+ T cells from blood. Taken with the paper, the label for cell subset or site translates to: true naive CD4+ T cells. The receptors originated from a woman under 30 in good health.

This clone was counted a few times. The rearrangement links TRBV19 to TRBJ2-7; D is possibly TRBD1 (5 bases). Per germline, CDR1 LNHDA and CDR2 SQIVND (reference sequence). The CDR3 runs 14 residues. Between the trimmed V and J ends, which lost 3 bases and 3 bases, there was a span of 12 bases. The CDR3 DNA is TGTGCCAGTAGTATTGGGCCAGGGATCTACGAGCAGTACTTC. Encoded protein: CASSIGPGIYEQYF.

This clone was seen a handful of times. V usage is TRBV10-3 and J usage is TRBJ1-2; 7 nucleotides match TRBD1. CDR3 length: 13 residues. Germline CDR1 is ENHRY and CDR2 is SYGVKD. V was clipped by 5 bases and J by 2 bases; unmatched bases: 2. The CDR3 sequence: CAISRDSNYGYTF. The CDR3 DNA is TGTGCCATCAGTAGGGACAGCAACTATGGCTACACCTTC.

A single count supports this clone. The chain carries TRBV29-1 and TRBJ1-5; a possible D gene is TRBD1 (6 bases). The ends were cut back, 6 bases at V and 0 bases at J, with 9 bases in the middle. The germline V gene encodes CDR1 SQVTM and CDR2 ANQGSEA. This CDR3 is 13 amino acids long. CDR3 DNA: TGCAGCGTGGGGGCCGGTAGCAATCAGCCCCAGCATTTT. This gives the protein CSVGAGSNQPQHF.

The chain combines TRBV7-2 with TRBJ1-1, with 9 bases aligning to TRBD1. CDR3 length: 15 amino acids. Losses at the gene ends were 5 bases for V and 6 bases for J; bases not matched to a gene: 10. Per the germline V gene, CDR1 is SGHTA and CDR2 is FQGNSA. CDR3 sequence reads: CASSLVRDRESEAFF. CDR3 sequence (DNA): TGTGCCAGCAGCCTAGTGAGGGACAGGGAGTCTGAAGCTTTCTTT.

To note about this clone: The same CDR3 arises from other DNA sequences in this sample as well. The chain uses TRBV11-2 and TRBJ2-5, with D possibly being TRBD1 (6 bases). CDR3 length equals 13 residues. Trimming left V 1 base short and J 5 bases short, with 8 bases between. Germline V CDR1 and CDR2: SGHAT, FQNNGV. As DNA, the CDR3 is TGTGCCAGCAGCTTAGCAGGGGTGGAGACCCAGTACTTC. Translation: CASSLAGVETQYF.

In this sample, this clone turned up a few times. CDR3 amino acids: CASSKQGLGEQFF. The CDR3 DNA reads TGTGCCAGCAGCAAACAGGGGTTAGGTGAGCAGTTCTTC. The rearrangement uses TRBV21-1 and TRBJ2-1; the table assigns TRBD1, which was not confirmed against the DNA. TRBV21-1 is reported as a pseudogene. The CDR3 is 13 amino acids.

This clone was recorded a few times. V is TRBV7-9 and J is TRBJ2-1, with D maybe TRBD2 (6 bases). The V end lost 5 bases, the J end lost 0 bases, and 17 bases lay between the germline ends. This CDR3 spans 17 amino acids. Germline V gene data show CDR1 as SEHNR and CDR2 as FQNEAQ (reference sequence). The CDR3 sequence: CASSTLAAQSSYNEQFF. The DNA for the CDR3 is TGTGCCAGCAGCACCTTAGCGGCCCAGAGCTCCTACAATGAGCAGTTCTTC.

A few counts support this clone. The sample carries other DNA sequences with the same CDR3. The rearrangement joins TRBV19 to TRBJ1-1, with D possibly being TRBD1 (6 bases). Germline-derived CDR1 and CDR2 are LNHDA and SQIVND (reference sequence). This CDR3 comprises 14 residues. V dropped 2 bases and J dropped 1 base, with 8 bases sitting between them. The DNA of the CDR3 is TGTGCCAGTAGTATACCAGGGGCGAACACTGAAGCTTTCTTT. Its protein product is CASSIPGANTEAFF.

This clone has only a few counts. V gene TRBV29-1 combines with J gene TRBJ1-2; tentatively, D is TRBD1 (6 bases). Trimming left V 6 bases short and J 8 bases short, with 10 bases between. CDR3 length: 10 amino acids. Germline values: CDR1 SQVTM, CDR2 ANQGSEA. The CDR3 reads CSVTDRGYTF. The CDR3 DNA sequence: TGCAGCGTGACGGACAGAGGCTACACCTTC.

The chain uses TRBV30 and TRBJ2-7; D unclear. The CDR3 runs to 14 residues. Between the trimmed V and J ends, which lost 0 bases and 0 bases, there was a span of 9 bases. CDR1 is GTSNPN and CDR2 is SVGIG in the germline V gene (reference sequence). In DNA, the CDR3 is TGTGCCTGGAGTGTACCCAGGATCTCCTACGAGCAGTACTTC. It is translated as CAWSVPRISYEQYF.

The chain links TRBV2 to TRBJ2-7; TRBD2 agrees at 13 bases. Losses at the gene ends were 6 bases for V and 5 bases for J; bases not matched to a gene: 4. Germline lookup yields CDR1 SNHLY and CDR2 FYNNEI. The CDR3 spans 14 residues. This chain's CDR3 is CASRGTSGKNEQYF. The CDR3, as DNA: TGTGCCAGCAGGGGGACTAGCGGGAAGAACGAGCAGTACTTC.

This clone has just a few counts. This chain uses TRBV19 with TRBJ1-5; D is unclear. Trimming cost V 7 bases and J 7 bases, with 17 bases left between them. Per germline, CDR1 LNHDA and CDR2 SQIVND (reference sequence). This CDR3 has 14 residues. CDR3 coding DNA: TGTGCCAGTACAGGCGGAGGGTCGGCCCAGCCCCAGCATTTT. Residues: CASTGGGSAQPQHF.

The V and J genes are TRBV7-9 and TRBJ1-5; D unresolved. V was trimmed by 5 bases and J by 1 base, leaving 12 bases between them. Looked up from germline, CDR1 is SEHNR and CDR2 is FQNEAQ (reference sequence). The CDR3 contains 15 residues. Here the CDR3 DNA reads TGTGCCAGCAGCCGGGTCGGGAACAGCAATCAGCCCCAGCATTTT. Protein sequence: CASSRVGNSNQPQHF.

This clone was detected only a few times. This sequence joins TRBV4-2 and TRBJ2-3, with TRBD2 identical over 11 bases. CDR1 and CDR2 from the germline V gene are LGHNA and YNFKEQ. V shed 1 base, J shed 6 bases, and the junction held 9 bases outside the gene matches. This CDR3 comprises 17 residues. The CDR3 sequence: CASSQATSGSWWDTQYF. CDR3 coding DNA: TGTGCCAGCAGCCAAGCTACTAGCGGGAGTTGGTGGGATACGCAGTATTTT.

The genes are TRBV23-1 and TRBJ2-3; D might be TRBD2 (6 bases). TRBV23-1 is an ORF, and what it does is uncertain. This CDR3 contains 15 residues. V lost 2 bases and J lost 6, with 15 bases in between. CDR3: CASSQGGSGSDTQYF. The CDR3 DNA follows: TGCGCCAGCAGTCAAGGGGGGAGCGGATCGGATACGCAGTATTTT.

This clone has just a few counts. The chain links TRBV9 to TRBJ1-2, with 7 bases lining up with TRBD1. Germline V gene sequence: CDR1 SGDLS, CDR2 YYNGEE. This CDR3 contains 15 residues. The trim removed 0 bases at V and 8 bases at J, leaving 10 bases unmatched. CDR3 sequence: CASSVGTGATSGYTF. Written as DNA, the CDR3 is TGTGCCAGCAGCGTAGGAACAGGGGCAACGTCGGGCTACACCTTC. The whole variable domain, filled in from reference TRBV9 and TRBJ1-2, reads DSGVTQTPKHLITATGQRVTLRCSPRSGDLSVYWYQQSLDQGLQFLIQYYNGEERAKGNILERFSAQQFPDLHSELNLSSLELGDSALYFCASSVGTGATSGYTFGSGTRLTVV.

This rearrangement joins TRBV10-3 to TRBJ2-1, with D unresolved. Germline values: CDR1 ENHRY, CDR2 SYGVKD. The CDR3 sequence is 12 residues long. V was shortened by 10 bases and J by 3 bases, with 10 bases between the two germline ends. This CDR3 is CATSVLYNEQFF. The CDR3 DNA reads TGTGCCACCTCCGTTCTCTACAATGAGCAGTTCTTC.